Listed here are 31 T cell receptor beta chains from one sample, sequenced in a study of blood T cells in healthy people across ages. Using a J-beta primer mix together with a sample-barcoded 5' primer, a second PCR was run for about 6 to 11 cycles. TCRdb reanalysed the 5' RACE reads using MiXCR and keeps one entry per CDR3 protein. The sample has 600,000 to 800,000 distinct CDR3 sequences, roughly half seen once; the top ten hold about 14%. Sequenced: blood. These receptors were collected from a woman older than 75 in good health.

This clonotype was detected only a few times. This sequence joins TRBV3-1 and TRBJ2-6; D is ambiguous. This CDR3 has 16 residues. V was cut by 4 bases and J by 0 bases, with 10 bases left in between. Germline CDR1 LGHDT, CDR2 YNNKEL (reference sequence). This CDR3 reads CASSPGKSSGANVLTF. For the CDR3, the DNA is TGTGCCAGCAGCCCCGGTAAGAGCTCTGGGGCCAACGTCCTGACTTTC.

Many counts were recorded for this clonotype. The chain has TRBV29-1 and TRBJ2-3; D not certain. Germline CDR1 reads SQVTM; CDR2 reads ANQGSEA. The CDR3 sequence is 12 residues long. Trimming shortened V by 8 bases and J by 4 bases, and 13 bases separated the two germline ends. In DNA, the CDR3 is TGCAGCTCGGTCCCATCGTCAGATACGCAGTATTTT. It yields the protein CSSVPSSDTQYF.

This clonotype was detected only a few times. Here the CDR3 reads CASSLRQGWRETQYF. For the CDR3, the DNA is TGTGCCAGCAGCTTACGGCAGGGATGGAGGGAGACCCAGTACTTC. This chain links TRBV7-2 with TRBJ2-5, with D possibly called TRBD1 or TRBD2 (5 bases each). The CDR3 is made up of 15 amino acids. Trimming pared 2 bases from V and 5 bases from J, leaving 15 bases between. The germline V gene has CDR1 SGHTA and CDR2 FQGNSA.

J is TRBJ1-5 and V is TRBV15, with D perhaps TRBD1 (5 bases). Trimming shortened V by 0 bases and J by 6 bases, and 12 bases separated the two germline ends. The germline gives CDR1 LNHNV, CDR2 YYDKDF (reference sequence). This CDR3 contains 15 residues. CDR3 region: CATSRDQGLGQPQHF. As DNA, the CDR3 is TGTGCCACCAGCAGAGATCAGGGTCTCGGTCAGCCCCAGCATTTT.

The chain links TRBV29-1 to TRBJ2-5, with 7 bases that match TRBD1. Unmatched junction bases numbered 3, after V lost 3 bases and J lost 5 bases. The CDR3 spans 12 residues. Germline V lookup: CDR1 SQVTM, CDR2 ANQGSEA. The CDR3 sequence is CSVDVTGETQYF. The CDR3 region has the DNA TGCAGCGTTGACGTGACAGGGGAGACCCAGTACTTC.

On this clonotype: This sequence may be a read error, since a much larger clone differs from it by one base. This chain uses TRBV27 with TRBJ2-7; D remains unclear. This CDR3 spans 15 amino acids. The germline V and J ends were trimmed by 4 bases and 9 bases, with 22 bases remaining between them. Germline V CDR1 and CDR2: MNHEY, SMNVEV (reference sequence). The CDR3 reads CASSWQSPGYDGQYF. The DNA of the CDR3 is TGTGCCAGCAGTTGGCAGAGCCCTGGCTACGACGGGCAGTACTTC.

The chain couples TRBV9 to TRBJ1-2; D is undetermined. The germline gives CDR1 SGDLS, CDR2 YYNGEE. Trimming took 2 bases from V and 3 from J, leaving 8 bases between them. This CDR3 contains 13 residues. As DNA, the CDR3 is TGTGCCAGCAGCGTCCACCTGGACTATGGCTACACCTTC. It codes for CASSVHLDYGYTF.

V usage is TRBV4-3 and J usage is TRBJ2-1; D gene ambiguous. V lost 0 bases and J 6 bases, leaving 12 bases between the germline ends. The CDR3 loop spans 15 amino acids. Per the germline V gene, CDR1 is LGHNA and CDR2 is YSLEER. The CDR3 loop is CASSQDYAGFNEQFF. Written as DNA, the CDR3 is TGCGCCAGCAGCCAAGATTATGCAGGTTTCAATGAGCAGTTCTTC.

As to this clonotype: This may be a read error, as it is one base from a much larger clone. The chain joins TRBV5-1 to TRBJ2-5; tentatively, D is TRBD2 (6 bases). The DNA end lines up better with TRBJ2-7; the J call may be wrong. Germline V lookup: CDR1 SGHRS, CDR2 YFSETQ. The CDR3 has 16 amino acids. The CDR3 DNA follows: TGCGCCAGCAGCGTTACCGGGAGTGGAGGGAGCCACGAGCAGTACTTC. It translates to CASSVTGSGGSHEQYF.

This clonotype was seen a handful of times. CDR3 sequence (DNA): TGTGCCAGCAGTTTGTCCGAACAGACAGGGGCAGCTTTCTTT. Its translation: CASSLSEQTGAAFF. The V call is TRBV12-3 or TRBV12-4, the J call TRBJ1-1, with TRBD1 identical over 8 bases. V trimming: 3 bases; J trimming: 10 bases; junction bases outside the gene matches: 10. The CDR3 consists of 14 residues.

This clonotype occurred many times. This chain links TRBV20-1 with TRBJ2-3; maybe TRBD1 (5 bases). CDR1 is DFQATT and CDR2 is SNEGSKA in the germline V gene (reference sequence). The CDR3 is made up of 12 amino acids. Trimming cost V 5 bases and J 6 bases, with 12 bases left between them. The CDR3 DNA reads as TGCAGTGCTCGAAAAACAGGCGATACGCAGTATTTT. Its translation is CSARKTGDTQYF.

The sample holds one count of this clonotype. This may arise from a read error, as a much more abundant clone is one base away. This sequence joins TRBV7-9 and TRBJ2-1; D call uncertain. The tail of the sequence fits TRBJ2-7 better, so the J call may be wrong. The CDR3 runs to 12 residues. Germline V lookup: CDR1 SEHNR, CDR2 FQNEAQ (reference sequence). In DNA form, the CDR3 reads TGTGCCTCCGTGGGCTCCTACAATGAGCAGTACTTC. Amino acids: CASVGSYNEQYF.

The chain joins TRBV5-1 to TRBJ2-7, with no clear D. CDR3 length: 14 amino acids. The ends were cut back, 5 bases at V and 2 bases at J, with 14 bases in the middle. Germline values: CDR1 SGHRS, CDR2 YFSETQ. The CDR3 sequence: CASRRGPGAYEQYF. Written as DNA, the CDR3 is TGCGCCAGCAGGCGAGGTCCGGGTGCCTACGAGCAGTACTTC.

This clonotype was recorded many times. This clone may be a read error of a much larger clone one base away. The chain joins TRBV6-5 to TRBJ2-5; D tentatively fits TRBD1 or TRBD2 (5 bases each). The CDR3 runs to 19 residues. CDR1 MNHEY and CDR2 SVGAGI come from the germline V gene. V was pared by 2 bases and J by 11 bases, with 33 bases between. The CDR3 here is CASSYDGRPGAPGNNEQYF. DNA of the CDR3: TGTGCCAGCAGTTACGACGGGCGTCCTGGGGCACCCGGGAACAATGAGCAGTACTTC.

About this clonotype itself: A read error may be the cause here, since a much bigger clone is one base away. The rearrangement uses TRBV9 and TRBJ2-6; possible D gene TRBD1, 8 bases. The CDR3 is made up of 19 amino acids. CDR1 SGDLS and CDR2 YYNGEE come from the germline V gene. Trimming stripped 4 bases from V and 1 base from J, with 21 bases between. CDR3 sequence reads: CASSPRGGQEQSGANVLTF. In DNA, the CDR3 is TGTGCCAGCAGCCCGAGGGGGGGACAGGAACAATCTGGGGCCAACGTCCTGACTTTC.

The rearrangement joins TRBV15 to TRBJ1-4, with D perhaps TRBD1 (5 bases). V was trimmed by 1 base and J by 5 bases, leaving 8 bases between them. Germline loops: CDR1 LNHNV, CDR2 YYDKDF (reference sequence). The CDR3 is made up of 14 amino acids. In DNA form, the CDR3 reads TGTGCCACCAGCAGAGCAGGGTTCAATGAAAAACTGTTTTTT. It codes for CATSRAGFNEKLFF. Filled out from reference TRBV15 and TRBJ1-4, the complete variable domain reads DAMVIQNPRYQVTQFGKPVTLSCSQTLNHNVMYWYQQKSSQAPKLLFHYYDKDFNNEADTPDNFQSRRPNTSFCFLDIRSPGLGDTAMYLCATSRAGFNEKLFFGSGTQLSVL.

This clonotype was recorded once. J is TRBJ1-5 and V is TRBV2; TRBD1 is a possible D gene (6 bases). The CDR3 covers 14 residues. Trimming shortened V by 7 bases and J by 5 bases, and 15 bases separated the two germline ends. Germline V gene data show CDR1 as SNHLY and CDR2 as FYNNEI. CDR3: CASMNGGTHQPQHF. Written as DNA, the CDR3 is TGTGCCAGCATGAATGGAGGGACACATCAGCCCCAGCATTTT.

At least ten counts were recorded for this clonotype. The V gene is TRBV7-2, the J gene TRBJ2-7, with 13 bases matching TRBD2. Germline CDR1 is SGHTA and CDR2 is FQGNSA. The CDR3 consists of 14 residues. Trimming removed 3 bases from V and 4 bases from J; junction bases left unmatched: 0. CDR3: CASSLTSGRYEQYF. CDR3 sequence (DNA): TGTGCCAGCAGCTTGACTAGCGGGAGGTACGAGCAGTACTTC. Full variable domain (remainder filled in from reference TRBV7-2 and TRBJ2-7): GAGVSQSPSNKVTEKGKDVELRCDPISGHTALYWYRQSLGQGLEFLIYFQGNSAPDKSGLPSDRFSAERTGGSVSTLTIQRTQQEDSAVYLCASSLTSGRYEQYFGPGTRLTVT.

The V gene is TRBV3-1, the J gene TRBJ2-2; no firm D call. CDR3 length equals 14 residues. CDR1 LGHDT and CDR2 YNNKEL come from the germline V gene (reference sequence). The V gene lost 3 bases and the J gene lost 0 bases, with 5 bases spanning the gap. CDR3: CASSHKTNTGELFF. The CDR3 bases are TGTGCCAGCAGCCATAAAACGAACACCGGGGAGCTGTTTTTT.

This clonotype was detected ten times or more. The chain uses TRBV4-1 and TRBJ2-1; the D is unclear. V dropped 4 bases and J dropped 10 bases, with 8 bases sitting between them. There are 11 residues in the CDR3. Germline CDR1 and CDR2: MGHRA and YSYEKL. CDR3 coding DNA: TGCGCCAGCAGCCGCTACGGGGAGCAGTTCTTC. Its translation is CASSRYGEQFF.

This clonotype was recorded a few times. CDR3 nucleotides: TGTGCCAGCAGTTACTTAGCGAGCCAAGAGACCCAGTACTTC. Amino acid sequence: CASSYLASQETQYF. This sequence joins TRBV6-5 and TRBJ2-5, with D possibly TRBD2 on 5 matching bases. Between the trimmed V and J ends, which lost 1 base and 1 base, there was a span of 7 bases. Germline V gene lookup returns CDR1 MNHEY and CDR2 SVGAGI. The CDR3 contains 14 residues.

V usage is TRBV10-2 and J usage is TRBJ2-5, with TRBD1 identical over 12 bases. The CDR3 is made up of 14 amino acids. The J segment lost 5 bases and the V segment lost 6 bases, leaving 4 bases of the junction unmatched. Germline V gives CDR1 WSHSY, CDR2 SAAADI. As DNA, the CDR3 is TGCGCCAGCAGCGGGACAGGGGGCATTGAGACCCAGTACTTC. This gives the protein CASSGTGGIETQYF.

This clonotype was recorded at least ten times. This chain links TRBV20-1 with TRBJ2-1; the D gene is possibly TRBD1 (6 bases). The CDR3 length is 14 residues. Germline V gene data show CDR1 as DFQATT and CDR2 as SNEGSKA (reference sequence). Trimming cost V 2 bases and J 10 bases, with 18 bases left between them. The CDR3, as DNA: TGCAGTGCTAGAATGGCTTCAGGGGCCAGCGAGCAGTTCTTC. This encodes CSARMASGASEQFF.

V is TRBV15 and J is TRBJ2-3; the match to TRBD1 covers 9 bases. V shed 8 bases and J 1 base; nucleotides not matched to a gene: 4. CDR1 and CDR2 (germline): LNHNV, YYDKDF (reference sequence). CDR3 length: 14 residues. CDR3 sequence reads: CATRDRVGTDTQYF. Written as DNA, the CDR3 is TGTGCCACCCGGGACAGGGTTGGCACAGATACGCAGTATTTT.

The V call is TRBV7-2, the J call TRBJ2-5, with D unresolved. CDR3 length: 15 amino acids. From germline, CDR1 is SGHTA and CDR2 FQGNSA. V was pared by 1 base and J by 2 bases, with 11 bases between. CDR3 region: CASSLGGPMQETQYF. CDR3 coding DNA: TGTGCCAGCAGCTTAGGAGGTCCAATGCAAGAGACCCAGTACTTC.

This clonotype came up once. The V and J genes are TRBV20-1 and TRBJ1-5; D gene unclear. The germline V and J ends were trimmed by 3 bases and 1 base, with 7 bases remaining between them. The CDR3 sequence is 13 residues long. CDR1 is DFQATT and CDR2 is SNEGSKA in the germline V gene (reference sequence). The CDR3 region has the DNA TGCAGTGCTAGCCATTTAAGCAATCAGCCCCAGCATTTT. This encodes CSASHLSNQPQHF.

Note on this clonotype: This may stem from a read error, because a much larger clone lies one nucleotide away. This chain joins TRBV25-1 and TRBJ2-4; D remains ambiguous. The better agreement between TRBJ2-7 and the DNA end casts doubt on the J call. The CDR3 is made up of 15 amino acids. CDR1 and CDR2 from the germline V gene are MGHDK and SYGVNS. The CDR3: CASSGRGRAKGEQYF. The CDR3 region has the DNA TGTGCCAGCAGTGGACGCGGAAGGGCGAAAGGCGAGCAGTACTTC.

In regard to this clonotype: A much more abundant neighbour one base away suggests this may be a read error. This chain uses TRBV12-3 or TRBV12-4 with TRBJ2-3; possible D gene TRBD2, 5 bases. V was pared by 5 bases and J by 0 bases, with 12 bases between. This CDR3 has 15 residues. DNA for the CDR3: TGTGCCAGCAGTCGGCAGCGGAGCAGCACAGATACGCAGTATTTT. Its translation: CASSRQRSSTDTQYF.

This clonotype was seen a handful of times. The chain is built from TRBV18 and TRBJ1-3; D remains unclear. Trimming stripped 3 bases from V and 0 bases from J, with 6 bases between. In germline, CDR1 is KGHSH, CDR2 LQKENI. CDR3 length: 14 amino acids. CDR3: CASSPGHSGNTIYF. DNA of the CDR3: TGTGCCAGCTCACCGGGTCACTCTGGAAACACCATATATTTT.

CDR3 nucleotide sequence: TGCAGCGTTGATTCACACTTCTATGGCTACACCTTC. Translation: CSVDSHFYGYTF. This chain connects TRBV29-1 to TRBJ1-2; D is unclear. Germline lookup yields CDR1 SQVTM and CDR2 ANQGSEA. Trimming cost V 3 bases and J 4 bases, with 9 bases left between them. This CDR3 has 12 amino acids.

The chain has TRBV7-9 and TRBJ2-1; perhaps TRBD2 as D (6 bases). The end of the DNA is better explained by TRBJ2-7, so the J call may be wrong. The CDR3 sequence is 14 residues long. Germline loops: CDR1 SEHNR, CDR2 FQNEAQ (reference sequence). CDR3: CASSLGTSYNEQYF. CDR3 DNA: TGTGCCAGCAGCCTGGGGACTTCCTACAATGAGCAGTACTTC.